These T cell receptor beta chains were read from a single sample in a study of blood T cell repertoires in COVID-19. Only in-frame clones appear in the TCRdb table, and some are missing; sequencing was by immunoSEQ multiplex PCR. In the table there are 250,000 or so clones, approximately 80% of which are singletons. Sequencing was carried out using peripheral blood. The receptors were sampled from a man aged 55 to 70 with acute or convalescent COVID-19. The CDR3 runs from the conserved cysteine through the conserved F or W. The D gene is left open where the match is weak. Clone size appears in some rows only: once, few, many, or a class for an expanded clone.

V: TRBV4-2; size: NA; J: TRBJ1-2; D: TRBD1; DNA: TGTGCCAGCAGCCAAGGGACAGGGTATGGCTACACCTTC; CDR3: CASSQGTGYGYTF
V: TRBV9; size: NA; J: TRBJ2-7; D: TRBD1; DNA: TGTGCCAGCAGCGTAGGACAGGGAGCCTACGAGCAGTACTTC; CDR3: CASSVGQGAYEQYF
V: TRBV30; size: NA; J: TRBJ2-1; D: TRBD1; DNA: TGTGCCTCGATCCGGGACAGGAGATACAATGAGCAGTTCTTC; CDR3: CASIRDRRYNEQFF
V: TRBV7-6; size: NA; J: TRBJ2-1; D: TRBD2; DNA: TGTGCCAGCAGCTTAGATCCAGCGGGGGACTACAATGAGCAGTTCTTC; CDR3: CASSLDPAGDYNEQFF
V: TRBV19; size: NA; J: TRBJ1-3; D: TRBD1; DNA: TGTGCCACCGCCCCAGGGGGCTCTGGAAACACCATATATTTT; CDR3: CATAPGGSGNTIYF
V: TRBV5-5; size: NA; J: TRBJ2-5; D: NA; DNA: TGTGCCAGCAGCCGAGGACAGCTCCAAGAGACCCAGTACTTC; CDR3: CASSRGQLQETQYF
V: TRBV11-2; size: NA; J: TRBJ2-3; D: TRBD2; DNA: TGTGCCAGCAGCTCCTTAGCGGGGGGCTCCACAGATACGCAGTATTTT; CDR3: CASSSLAGGSTDTQYF
V: TRBV29-1; size: NA; J: TRBJ2-1; D: NA; DNA: TGCAGCGTTGAAGTGGGACACCTCTACAATGAGCAGTTCTTC; CDR3: CSVEVGHLYNEQFF
V: TRBV3-1/TRBV3-2; size: NA; J: TRBJ1-3; D: NA; DNA: TGTGCCAGCACTCCGGGCTCTGGAAACACCATATATTTT; CDR3: CASTPGSGNTIYF
V: TRBV9; size: NA; J: TRBJ2-1; D: TRBD2; DNA: TGTGCCAGCAGCGTAGCGGGACTAGCCGGTGAGCAGTTCTTC; CDR3: CASSVAGLAGEQFF
V: TRBV2; size: NA; J: TRBJ2-7; D: NA; DNA: TGTGCCAGCAGTTCTAGTGGCAGTGGAGACCTCCGCTACGAGCAGTACTTC; CDR3: CASSSSGSGDLRYEQYF
V: TRBV27; size: NA; J: TRBJ1-1; D: NA; DNA: TGTGCCAGCAGTTTACTCCCTCAGGTACTCGGCACTGAAGCTTTCTTT; CDR3: CASSLLPQVLGTEAFF
V: TRBV23-1; size: NA; J: TRBJ1-2; D: NA; DNA: TGCGCAGCCACCCACTATGGCTACACCTTC; CDR3: CAATHYGYTF
V: TRBV9; size: NA; J: TRBJ2-1; D: NA; DNA: TGTGCCAGCAGCGTAAGTGCGGGATTAGCTAGCCTTAATGAGCAGTTCTTC; CDR3: CASSVSAGLASLNEQFF
V: TRBV10-3; size: NA; J: TRBJ2-5; D: NA; DNA: TGTGCCATCAGTGGCGGGACCGACAAGGAGACCCAGTACTTC; CDR3: CAISGGTDKETQYF
V: TRBV19; size: once; J: TRBJ2-1; D: TRBD2; DNA: TGTGCCAGTAAGGGCTTCGGCGCGGGAGGGGACAATGAGCAGTTCTTC; CDR3: CASKGFGAGGDNEQFF
V: TRBV7-3; size: few; J: TRBJ1-1; D: NA; DNA: TGTGCCAGCAGCTCGACAGGATCCACTGAAGCTTTCTTT; CDR3: CASSSTGSTEAFF
V: TRBV10-3; size: NA; J: TRBJ2-3; D: NA; DNA: TGTGCCATCGGTCGCGCGGTTCAAGATACGCAGTATTTT; CDR3: CAIGRAVQDTQYF
V: TRBV7-2; size: once; J: TRBJ1-5; D: TRBD1; DNA: TGTGCCAGCACCTCGGACAGGGGGCAGGGTCAGCCCCAGCATTTT; CDR3: CASTSDRGQGQPQHF
V: TRBV30; size: NA; J: TRBJ1-2; D: TRBD1; DNA: TGTGCCTGGAACTCATTCGGACAGGGGCATAACTATGGCTACACCTTC; CDR3: CAWNSFGQGHNYGYTF
V: TRBV2; size: NA; J: TRBJ2-7; D: TRBD2; DNA: TGTGCCAGCAGTCGACTAGCGGGAGTCTACGAGCAGTACTTC; CDR3: CASSRLAGVYEQYF
V: TRBV6-2/TRBV6-3; size: NA; J: TRBJ2-3; D: TRBD2; DNA: TGTGCCAGCAGTTACCTGGGCGGGAGGACAGATACGCAGTATTTT; CDR3: CASSYLGGRTDTQYF
V: TRBV4-2; size: NA; J: TRBJ1-1; D: TRBD1; DNA: TGTGCCAGCAGCCAGGACAGGGGGCGCACTGAAGCTTTCTTT; CDR3: CASSQDRGRTEAFF